These 18 T cell receptor beta chains share one sample of origin, sequenced in a study of preoperative IRX-2 immunotherapy in early breast cancer. Treatment of the sample: preoperative locoregional IRX-2 cytokine immunotherapy. Only in-frame clones appear in the TCRdb table, and some are missing; sequencing was by immunoSEQ multiplex PCR. The table includes around 34,000 clones, over 90% detected once. The sample was collected from a patient treated with IRX-2 immunotherapy. The receptor set was obtained from a human donor with breast cancer.

Here the CDR3 DNA reads TGTGCCAGCAGCTTAGGCGGGGACAGAGACAATGAGCAGTTCTTC. It translates to CASSLGGDRDNEQFF. The chain uses TRBV7-3 and TRBJ2-1, with a tentative D call TRBD1 (7 bases). V dropped 2 bases and J dropped 5 bases, with 13 bases sitting between them. The CDR3 runs to 15 residues. Per the germline V gene, CDR1 is SGHTA and CDR2 is FQGTGA.

The V and J genes are TRBV5-4 and TRBJ2-3; TRBD1 is a possible D gene (6 bases). Trimming removed 4 bases at V and 4 bases at J, with 13 bases between. CDR1 and CDR2 (germline): SGHNT, YYREEE (reference sequence). The CDR3 totals 14 residues. The CDR3 reads CASSLKQGADTQYF. The CDR3 nucleotides read TGTGCCAGCAGCCTAAAACAGGGAGCAGATACGCAGTATTTT.

The CDR3 coding sequence is TGTGCCAGTAAGGCGGGGGGGCCTGGAGATACGCAGTATTTT. Its translation: CASKAGGPGDTQYF. The rearrangement links TRBV19 to TRBJ2-3; TRBD2 matches 9 bases. The trim removed 7 bases at V and 5 bases at J, leaving 7 bases unmatched. Germline V lookup: CDR1 LNHDA, CDR2 SQIVND (reference sequence). The CDR3 covers 14 residues.

This clone is a singleton in its sample. The rearrangement joins TRBV5-1 to TRBJ2-7; 11 positions agree with TRBD2. Germline CDR1 and CDR2: SGHRS and YFSETQ. The CDR3 runs to 14 residues. The ends lost 7 bases at V and 3 bases at J; junction bases unmatched: 6. This chain's CDR3 is CASGTSGGFYEQYF. CDR3 nucleotides: TGCGCCAGCGGCACTAGCGGGGGTTTCTACGAGCAGTACTTC.

The V and J genes are TRBV6-4 and TRBJ2-1; the D gene could be TRBD1 or TRBD2 (5 bases each). Germline V CDR1 and CDR2: MRHNA, SNTAGT. Trimming shortened V by 5 bases and J by 5 bases, and 25 bases separated the two germline ends. The CDR3 totals 18 residues. Here the CDR3 DNA reads TGTGCCAGCAGTCCACGAACTAAAACCCTAATGGGGGACAATGAGCAGTTCTTC. Translation gives CASSPRTKTLMGDNEQFF.

The V and J genes are TRBV7-3 and TRBJ2-1; 10 nucleotides agree with TRBD1. Germline loops: CDR1 SGHTA, CDR2 FQGTGA. This CDR3 has 15 residues. The trim removed 8 bases at V and 8 bases at J, leaving 12 bases unmatched. The DNA for the CDR3 is TGTGCCAGCTCCCCCGGGACAGGGGACATTCATGAGCAGTTCTTC. This encodes CASSPGTGDIHEQFF.

V and J are TRBV18 and TRBJ2-1, with TRBD2 identical over 10 bases. Losses at the gene ends were 2 bases for V and 6 bases for J; bases not matched to a gene: 7. The length of the CDR3 is 16 residues. The germline V gene has CDR1 KGHSH and CDR2 LQKENI. The CDR3, as DNA: TGTGCCAGCTCACCAGGGCTAGCGGGAGAATCCAATGAGCAGTTCTTC. Encoded protein: CASSPGLAGESNEQFF.

This sequence joins TRBV6-5 and TRBJ1-1; D not certain. The germline V and J ends were trimmed by 8 bases and 1 base, with 8 bases remaining between them. This CDR3 has 12 residues. Germline values: CDR1 MNHEY, CDR2 SVGAGI. The CDR3 coding sequence is TGTGCCAGCGGGTGGGAGAACACTGAAGCTTTCTTT. It yields the protein CASGWENTEAFF.

This chain uses TRBV28 with TRBJ1-2, with TRBD1 as a possible D gene (5 bases). The CDR3 totals 12 residues. With 3 bases removed from V and 4 bases from J, the gap between germline ends came to 6 bases. Germline CDR1 MDHEN, CDR2 SYDVKM. This chain's CDR3 is CASSLDIYGYTF. The DNA for the CDR3 is TGTGCCAGCAGTTTGGACATCTATGGCTACACCTTC.

The V and J genes are TRBV7-9 and TRBJ2-1; 9 bases are a match to TRBD2. Looked up from germline, CDR1 is SEHNR and CDR2 is FQNEAQ (reference sequence). The CDR3 length is 15 residues. The J segment lost 3 bases and the V segment lost 5 bases, leaving 5 bases of the junction unmatched. Here the CDR3 DNA reads TGTGCCAGCAGCCCACGACTAGCGGACTACAATGAGCAGTTCTTC. It translates to CASSPRLADYNEQFF.

This clone has a single count. The V and J genes are TRBV21-1 and TRBJ2-7; the table assigns TRBD1, which was not confirmed against the DNA. TRBV21-1 has pseudogene status. The CDR3 spans 15 residues. The CDR3: CASSKVGQMSYEQYF. The CDR3 coding sequence is TGTGCCAGCAGCAAAGTAGGACAGATGTCCTACGAGCAGTACTTC.

This chain links TRBV18 with TRBJ1-5; 7 bases match TRBD1. Germline CDR1 KGHSH, CDR2 LQKENI. This CDR3 is built from 17 residues. The J segment lost 2 bases and the V segment lost 6 bases, leaving 13 bases of the junction unmatched. CDR3 DNA sequence: TGTGCCAGCTCCCCCGACAGGGCCACGGTGGGCAATCAGCCCCAGCATTTT. Translating it yields CASSPDRATVGNQPQHF.

This sequence joins TRBV27 and TRBJ1-1; D unclear. The CDR3 sequence is 12 residues long. V dropped 3 bases and J dropped 7 bases, with 9 bases sitting between them. The germline V gene has CDR1 MNHEY and CDR2 SMNVEV (reference sequence). CDR3 coding DNA: TGTGCCAGCAGTTTCGAGGGTAATGAAGCTTTCTTT. Protein sequence: CASSFEGNEAFF.

V is TRBV25-1 and J is TRBJ1-2, with 7 bases fitting TRBD1. The CDR3 sequence is 14 residues long. Germline CDR1 MGHDK, CDR2 SYGVNS. V shed 2 bases and J 8 bases; nucleotides not matched to a gene: 8. The CDR3 DNA reads TGTGCCAGCAGTGAAACGGGCACAGGGGACGGCTACACCTTC. Translated: CASSETGTGDGYTF.

This sequence joins TRBV5-6 and TRBJ1-2, with D tentatively TRBD1 (5 bases). The length of the CDR3 is 14 residues. V gave up 7 bases and J gave up 8 bases, with 21 bases separating them. CDR1 is SGHDT, CDR2 YYEEEE, per germline. The DNA of the CDR3 is TGTGCCAGCGATTTGAGGGGCGGCCGGGCGGGCTACACCTTC. Amino acid sequence: CASDLRGGRAGYTF.

The CDR3 protein is CASSPPPGAGELFF. CDR3 sequence (DNA): TGTGCCAGCAGTCCACCGCCGGGAGCTGGGGAGCTGTTTTTT. The rearrangement joins TRBV5-4 to TRBJ2-2; maybe TRBD2 (6 bases). The length of the CDR3 is 14 residues. Trimming shortened V by 5 bases and J by 8 bases, and 16 bases separated the two germline ends. CDR1 SGHNT and CDR2 YYREEE come from the germline V gene (reference sequence).

The V gene is TRBV18, the J gene TRBJ2-3; D is possibly TRBD1 or TRBD2 (5 bases each). Germline CDR1 reads KGHSH; CDR2 reads LQKENI. The V end was cut by 4 bases, the J end by 1 base, with 18 bases between. CDR3 length: 17 amino acids. CDR3 DNA: TGTGCCAGCTCACAATCTAGCATTGGGGCAGGCACAGATACGCAGTATTTT. This sequence encodes CASSQSSIGAGTDTQYF.

The chain carries TRBV2 and TRBJ2-5; D possibly corresponds to TRBD1 (5 bases). This CDR3 comprises 13 residues. V lost 4 bases and J 0 bases, leaving 6 bases between the germline ends. Germline V CDR1 and CDR2: SNHLY, FYNNEI. CDR3 residues: CASSGTNQETQYF. The DNA for the CDR3 is TGTGCCAGCAGTGGGACAAACCAAGAGACCCAGTACTTC.